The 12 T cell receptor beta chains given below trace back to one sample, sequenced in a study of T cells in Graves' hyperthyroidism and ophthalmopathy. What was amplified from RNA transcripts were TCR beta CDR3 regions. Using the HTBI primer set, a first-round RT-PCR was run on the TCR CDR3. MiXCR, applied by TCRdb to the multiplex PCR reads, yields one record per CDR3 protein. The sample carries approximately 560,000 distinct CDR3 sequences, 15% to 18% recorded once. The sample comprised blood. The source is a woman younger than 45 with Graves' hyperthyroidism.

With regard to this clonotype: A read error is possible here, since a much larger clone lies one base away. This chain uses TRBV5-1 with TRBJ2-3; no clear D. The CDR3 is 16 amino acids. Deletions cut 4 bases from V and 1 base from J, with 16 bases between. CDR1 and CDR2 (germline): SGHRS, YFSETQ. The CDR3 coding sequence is TGCGCCAGCAGCCCTACGGTGCCGGGTGGCACAGATACGCAGTATTTT. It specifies CASSPTVPGGTDTQYF.

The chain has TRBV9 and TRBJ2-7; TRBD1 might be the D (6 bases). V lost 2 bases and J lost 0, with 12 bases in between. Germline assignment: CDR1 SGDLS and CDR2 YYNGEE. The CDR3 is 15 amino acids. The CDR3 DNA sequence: TGTGCCAGCAGCGTTGGACAGTACAGCTCCTACGAGCAGTACTTC. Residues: CASSVGQYSSYEQYF.

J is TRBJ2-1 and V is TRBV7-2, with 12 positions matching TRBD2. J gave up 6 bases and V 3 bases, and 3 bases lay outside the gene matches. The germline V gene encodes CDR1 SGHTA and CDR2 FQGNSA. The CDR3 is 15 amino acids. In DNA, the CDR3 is TGTGCCAGCAGCTTTTGGACTAGCGGGGTCAATGAGCAGTTCTTC. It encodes CASSFWTSGVNEQFF. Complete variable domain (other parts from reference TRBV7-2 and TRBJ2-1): GAGVSQSPSNKVTEKGKDVELRCDPISGHTALYWYRQSLGQGLEFLIYFQGNSAPDKSGLPSDRFSAERTGGSVSTLTIQRTQQEDSAVYLCASSFWTSGVNEQFFGPGTRLTVL.

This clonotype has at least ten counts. CDR3 nucleotides: TGTGCCAGCAGTTTAAAACTGACAGACCGCCCTGGCTACACCTTC. Translation: CASSLKLTDRPGYTF. The genes are TRBV27 and TRBJ1-2, with D possibly TRBD1 on 5 matching bases. Deletions cut 2 bases from V and 7 bases from J, with 17 bases between. The CDR3 contains 15 residues. CDR1 is MNHEY, CDR2 SMNVEV, per germline (reference sequence).

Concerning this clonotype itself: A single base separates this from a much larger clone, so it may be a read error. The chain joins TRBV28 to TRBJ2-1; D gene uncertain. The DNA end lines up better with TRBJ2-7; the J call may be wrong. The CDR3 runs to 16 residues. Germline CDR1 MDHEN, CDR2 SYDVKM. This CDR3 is CASSKGLFSSYNEQYF. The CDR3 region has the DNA TGTGCCAGCTCTAAAGGCCTTTTTTCTTCCTACAATGAGCAGTACTTC.

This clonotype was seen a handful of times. The CDR3 region is CASSPDISGNTIYF. DNA of the CDR3: TGTGCCAGCAGCCCCGATATTTCTGGAAACACCATATATTTT. V gene TRBV27 combines with J gene TRBJ1-3, with no clear D. The ends were cut back, 6 bases at V and 1 base at J, with 10 bases in the middle. Germline V gene data show CDR1 as MNHEY and CDR2 as SMNVEV (reference sequence). The CDR3 spans 14 residues.

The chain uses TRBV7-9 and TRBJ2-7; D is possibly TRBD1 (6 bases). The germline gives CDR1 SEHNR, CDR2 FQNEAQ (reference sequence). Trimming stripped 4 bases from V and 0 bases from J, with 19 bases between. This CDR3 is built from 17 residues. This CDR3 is CASSSPQGQDPSYEQYF. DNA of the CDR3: TGTGCCAGCAGCTCCCCCCAGGGGCAGGACCCCTCCTACGAGCAGTACTTC.

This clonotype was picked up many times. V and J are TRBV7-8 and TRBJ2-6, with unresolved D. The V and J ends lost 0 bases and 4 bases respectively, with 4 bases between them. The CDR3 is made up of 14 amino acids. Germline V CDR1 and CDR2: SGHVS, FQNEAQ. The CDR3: CASSLALGANVLTF. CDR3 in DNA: TGTGCCAGCAGCTTAGCGCTGGGGGCCAACGTCCTGACTTTC.

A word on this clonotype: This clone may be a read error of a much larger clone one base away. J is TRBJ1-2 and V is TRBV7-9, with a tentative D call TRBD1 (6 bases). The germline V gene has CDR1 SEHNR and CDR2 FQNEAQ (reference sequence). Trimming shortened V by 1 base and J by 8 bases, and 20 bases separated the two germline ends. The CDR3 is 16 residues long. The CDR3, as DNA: TGTGCCAGCAGCTTAGTACCAGCCAGGGGAGCGCGGGGCTACACCTTC. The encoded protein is CASSLVPARGARGYTF.

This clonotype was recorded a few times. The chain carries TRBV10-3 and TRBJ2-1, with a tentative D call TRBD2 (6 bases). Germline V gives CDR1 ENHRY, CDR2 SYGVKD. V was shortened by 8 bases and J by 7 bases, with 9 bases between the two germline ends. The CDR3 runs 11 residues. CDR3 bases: TGTGCCATCGATGGAGGGAATGAGCAGTTCTTC. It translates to CAIDGGNEQFF.

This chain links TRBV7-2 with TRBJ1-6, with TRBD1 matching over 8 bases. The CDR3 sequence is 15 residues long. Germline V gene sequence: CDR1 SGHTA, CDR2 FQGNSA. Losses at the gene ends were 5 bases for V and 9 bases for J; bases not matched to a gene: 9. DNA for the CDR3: TGTGCCAGCAGCCTAGGACAGGGAGGCGGTTCACCCCTCCACTTT. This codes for CASSLGQGGGSPLHF.

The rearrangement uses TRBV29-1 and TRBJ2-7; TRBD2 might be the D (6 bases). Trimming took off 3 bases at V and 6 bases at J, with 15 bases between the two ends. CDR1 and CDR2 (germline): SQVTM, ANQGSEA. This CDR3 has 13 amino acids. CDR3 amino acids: CSVDMGGTGEQYF. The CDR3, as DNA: TGCAGCGTTGACATGGGGGGAACGGGCGAGCAGTACTTC.